This record covers a single TCR beta chain. Using immunoSEQ multiplex PCR, the repertoire was profiled, and TCRdb retains in-frame clones only, with some absent. Of 1.5 million to 2.5 million clones in the sample, less than 95% were seen once. This CDR3 contains 15 residues. Trimming left V 0 bases short and J 8 bases short, with 14 bases between. Germline CDR1 is MNHEY and CDR2 is SMNVEV (reference sequence). Only CD45RO-negative cells positively selected for CCR7 counted as naive CD8 cells, so terminally differentiated effector memory CD45RA+ cells were excluded. These data originate in a study of shared clonotypes between healthy human individuals.

The chain joins TRBV27 to TRBJ2-1, with unresolved D. Specimen: naive CD8+ T cells sorted from blood. The origin of this receptor is a man between 18 and 29 years old in good health. The CDR3 loop is CASSLSWGSVYEQFF. DNA for the CDR3: TGTGCCAGCAGTTTATCGTGGGGTTCCGTCTATGAGCAGTTCTTC.